The entry below describes one T cell receptor beta chain. The target of this receptor is not known. No base qualities exist here, and no much larger clone lies one base off it. Using the deep immunoSEQ assay, TCR CDR3 regions were amplified from genomic DNA by multiplex PCR. Extracted genomic DNA from each cell subset was distributed evenly across all wells of several immunoSEQ 96-well plates, and each plate was treated as a replicate. For sorted subsets, 200 to 250 ng of genomic DNA, equivalent to 30,000 or so T cell genomes, went into each replicate PCR. Purified libraries were measured with a Qubit 3.0 fluorometer, size-checked on a Bioanalyzer 2100, and measured again with the KAPA Library Quantification kit. Each immunoSEQ 96-well plate was sequenced on its own single-read 150-cycle Illumina NextSeq 550 flow cell. On the study's bioinformatics: Because the immunoSEQ output included only junctional sequences and no quality scores, the filtering could not be the same as the filtering used for full-length reads. To assign V/J genes and CDR3, sequences were annotated using PyIR, a Python wrapper for IgBLAST v1.9, with IMGT germline references. Reads with weak V/J assignments (E-value above 1e-6), missing CDR3, stop codons, out-of-frame junctions, or ambiguous translated residues were removed. V3J clonotypes were defined as sequences sharing the same inferred V gene, J gene, and CDR3 amino acid sequence. To compute the percentage overlap between repertoires, the number of shared unique clonotypes was divided by the size of the smaller repertoire. RTK rarefaction, the Chao1 estimator, and Recon v2.1 estimates of unobserved clonotypes were used to assess repertoire richness. For all TCRbeta clonotypes obtained by the gDNA method from a few donors, generation probabilities were computed with OLGA. TCRdb took this table from immuneACCESS and kept in-frame rearrangements with V and J called. Such tables lack part of the clones; where checked against another copy, unresolved V genes explain under half of the gap, and the rest is unexplained. The V and J calls and clone size come from that table; D and trimming were worked out from the DNA. In this sample the table shows around 2.3 million clones, around 95% of which occur a single time. Approximately 0.13% of the sample lies in the top ten.

The data stem from a study of shared clonotypes between healthy human individuals (dated by TCRdb to the early 2020s). Turning to the overall study: The cohort comprised a couple of women and three men aged 18 to 49 years. For each donor, CD4 naive and CD4 memory were each given three plates, CD8 naive was given two plates, and CD8 memory was given one plate. Blood TCR repertoires of roughly five healthy adults were deeply sequenced to estimate repertoire size and the extent of clonotype sharing between individuals. Libraries were prepared and TCR repertoires were sequenced by different laboratories using diverse techniques, in order to increase sequencing depth and limit assay-specific biases. Each donor's leukapheresis produced roughly between roughly 0.85 and 10 billion PBMCs. Results the study describes overall, beyond this receptor: Estimated clonotype richness was generally larger for naive than for memory subsets. Based on pairwise subsampling, the degree of clonotype sharing among donors was expected to be affected by sequencing depth. Compared with non-shared clonotypes, the clonotypes found in all four sorted-subset donors had higher generation probabilities. When four donors were compared, the shared fraction of clonotypes was about 5.5% for naive CD4, 3.5% to 4% for naive CD8, roughly 2.3% for memory CD4, and roughly 0.4% for memory CD8. Because the study included a small number of donors, the genetic and exposure-history diversity represented was limited. Rarefaction of sorted-subset datasets indicated incomplete sequencing despite the large sequencing depth. Sampling was limited to blood, and TCR repertoires in tissue likely differ from TCR repertoires in blood.

The donors were healthy, HIV-negative adults with no recently reported acute infections or vaccinations. Every donor was a Caucasian adult living in Nashville, Tennessee, USA. CD4+ T cells were enriched through magnetic negative selection, after which naive cells were positively selected on CD45RA and the remaining negative fraction served as the memory subset. After blood collection by leukapheresis, PBMCs were isolated using Ficoll-Histopaque density gradient centrifugation and then cryopreserved in the vapor phase of liquid nitrogen. Analytical flow cytometry was used to check the purity and quantity of each magnetically sorted T cell population. Genomic DNA was isolated from every sorted fraction and measured by UV absorbance on a Nanodrop 2000c. V is cut back by 5 bases and J by 1 base, with 7 bases in the junction unmatched. The CDR3 starts with the cysteine, ends with the phenylalanine, and has 16 residues. Of the read, only the CDR3 DNA is kept; its 48 bases are in frame from base 1. From the germline V gene (reference sequence), CDR1 is GTSNPN and CDR2 is SVGIG.

This chain is built from TRBV30 and TRBJ1-5, and 11 junctional nucleotides match TRBD1. The sequencing sample was made of naive CD4+ T cells sorted from blood. The meaning of the sample's cell subset or site label: CD45RA+ positively selected. The sequence was obtained from a man aged 18-30 years in good health. The CDR3 is CAWGTGGSVSNQPQHF. The DNA is as follows: TGTGCCTGGGGGACAGGGGGGTCCGTCAGCAATCAGCCCCAGCATTTT.